This TCR beta chain was captured in a study of blood T cell repertoires in COVID-19. Study context: Sites across the United States, Italy and Spain contributed samples from acute and convalescent COVID-19.

Sequencing was performed with immunoSEQ multiplex PCR; in TCRdb, only in-frame clones are kept and a portion is missing. This table holds about 47,000 clones, 80% to 90% found once. This clone was seen just once. Germline CDR1 reads MGHRA; CDR2 reads YSYEKL. The CDR3 is 14 amino acids. V was pared by 4 bases and J by 6 bases, with 12 bases between. This TCR came from a human donor with active COVID-19. The donor label of this sample is uncertain. The specimen was peripheral blood. The chain recombines TRBV4-1 with TRBJ2-2; D gene unclear. This chain's CDR3 is CASSRPSFAGELFF. The CDR3 DNA reads as TGCGCCAGCAGCCGGCCGTCTTTCGCCGGGGAGCTGTTTTTT.